This TCR beta chain was profiled in a study of T cells in Graves' hyperthyroidism and ophthalmopathy. This clonotype has a count of ten or more. CDR1 MDHEN and CDR2 SYDVKM come from the germline V gene. V was cut by 4 bases and J by 4 bases, with 16 bases left in between. This CDR3 comprises 15 residues. RNA transcripts gave rise to amplified TCR beta CDR3 regions. Primed by the HTBI set, a first-round RT-PCR was run on the TCR CDR3. TCRdb reprocessed the multiplex PCR reads with MiXCR, giving one entry per CDR3 protein. The sample yields around 440,000 distinct CDR3 sequences, less than 20% seen once.

This chain links TRBV28 with TRBJ2-5; D is possibly TRBD1 (7 bases). The specimen sequenced was blood. The TCR comes from a woman under 30 with Graves' hyperthyroidism. Written as DNA, the CDR3 is TGTGCCAGCAGTTCAGGCCGACAGGGAGGAGAGACCCAGTACTTC. Its translation is CASSSGRQGGETQYF.